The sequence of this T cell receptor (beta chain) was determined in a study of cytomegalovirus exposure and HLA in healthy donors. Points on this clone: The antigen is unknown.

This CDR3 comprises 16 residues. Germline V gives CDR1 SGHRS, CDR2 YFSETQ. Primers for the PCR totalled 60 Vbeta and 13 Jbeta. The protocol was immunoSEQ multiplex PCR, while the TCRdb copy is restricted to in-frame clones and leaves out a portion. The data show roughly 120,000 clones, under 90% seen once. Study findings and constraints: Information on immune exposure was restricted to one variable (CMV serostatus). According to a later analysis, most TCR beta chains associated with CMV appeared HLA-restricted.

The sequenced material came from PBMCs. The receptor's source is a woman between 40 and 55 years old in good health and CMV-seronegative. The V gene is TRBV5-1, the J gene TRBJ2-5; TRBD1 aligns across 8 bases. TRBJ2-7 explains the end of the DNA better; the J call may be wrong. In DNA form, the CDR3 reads TGCGCCAGCAGCTTGGGGTTGACGGGACAGGCCTACGAGCAGTACTTC. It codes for CASSLGLTGQAYEQYF.